This passage covers 26 T cell receptor beta chains from one sample sequenced in a study of regulatory T cells in long-lasting Graves disease. Sample time point: newly diagnosed GD, antithyroid drugs for less than 3 months. PBMC RNA was the source of the TCR library. Both iRepertoire HTBI primers and Arm-PCR of CDR3 regions were used to build the TCR beta libraries. TCRdb re-called the multiplex PCR reads with MiXCR, one entry per CDR3 protein. The sample holds a few hundred thousand distinct CDR3 sequences; 11% to 15% are singletons and the top ten take roughly a sixth. This same sample was also part of a study on T cells in Graves' hyperthyroidism and ophthalmopathy.

The source material was peripheral blood mononuclear cells (PBMCs), sampled at new diagnosis, from a patient treated with antithyroid drugs. These receptors originate from a woman aged 45-59 years with Graves disease.

About this clonotype itself: Being one base from a much bigger clone, this may be a read error. The CDR3 loop is CASSLVGRTEAFF. In DNA, the CDR3 is TGCGCCAGCAGCTTGGTAGGGAGGACTGAAGCTTTCTTT. The V call is TRBV5-1, the J call TRBJ1-1, with no clear D. Trimming shortened V by 0 bases and J by 5 bases, and 8 bases separated the two germline ends. CDR3 length: 13 amino acids. Germline assignment: CDR1 SGHRS and CDR2 YFSETQ.

This chain uses TRBV28 with TRBJ2-4; 10 bases align to TRBD2. The V gene end was trimmed by 6 bases and the J gene end by 5 bases; junction bases not matched to a gene: 4. The CDR3 sequence is 14 residues long. Germline V CDR1 and CDR2: MDHEN, SYDVKM. CDR3 coding DNA: TGTGCCAGCAGACCCGGGACTAGCGAAAACATTCAGTACTTC. Translating it yields CASRPGTSENIQYF.

At least ten counts were recorded for this clonotype. The CDR3 nucleotides are TGTGCCAGCTCACCACCGTCTGGACAGGGATACACCGGGGAGCTGTTTTTT. Amino acid sequence: CASSPPSGQGYTGELFF. The chain employs TRBV18 and TRBJ2-2; 8 bases fit TRBD1. This CDR3 is built from 17 residues. V lost 0 bases to trimming and J lost 3 bases; unmatched junction nucleotides: 6. CDR1 is KGHSH, CDR2 LQKENI, per germline. The full variable domain, completed using reference TRBV18 and TRBJ2-2, is NAGVMQNPRHLVRRRGQEARLRCSPMKGHSHVYWYRQLPEEGLKFMVYLQKENIIDESGMPKERFSAEFPKEGPSILRIQQVVRGDSAAYFCASSPPSGQGYTGELFFGEGSRLTVL.

This clonotype was seen at least ten times. This chain connects TRBV20-1 to TRBJ2-5; 10 bases line up with TRBD2. Trimming took 4 bases from V and 7 from J; bases not matched to a gene: 3. From germline, CDR1 is DFQATT and CDR2 SNEGSKA (reference sequence). CDR3 length: 12 amino acids. CDR3 nucleotides: TGCAGTGCTACTAGCGGGAGCGGGACCCAGTACTTC. It specifies CSATSGSGTQYF.

DNA of the CDR3: TGTGCCAGCAGCGCCGTCCAGACTAGCGGGAGCACAGATACGCAGTATTTT. Translation gives CASSAVQTSGSTDTQYF. The chain uses TRBV5-6 and TRBJ2-3; TRBD2 agrees at 10 bases. V lost 4 bases to trimming and J lost 0 bases; unmatched junction nucleotides: 8. Per germline, CDR1 SGHDT and CDR2 YYEEEE. CDR3 size: 17 residues.

This sequence joins TRBV5-1 and TRBJ1-1; TRBD1 matches at 7 bases. With 5 bases clipped from V and 1 base from J, the junction kept 8 bases outside the gene matches. Germline V gene lookup returns CDR1 SGHRS and CDR2 YFSETQ. The CDR3 runs 15 residues. The chain's CDR3 is CASRGTGQQNTEAFF. As DNA, the CDR3 is TGCGCCAGCAGGGGGACGGGACAGCAGAACACTGAAGCTTTCTTT. Based on the CDR3 plus reference TRBV5-1 and TRBJ1-1, the full variable domain is KAGVTQTPRYLIKTRGQQVTLSCSPISGHRSVSWYQQTPGQGLQFLFEYFSETQRNKGNFPGRFSGRQFSNSRSEMNVSTLELGDSALYLCASRGTGQQNTEAFFGQGTRLTVV.

This clonotype has a count of ten or more. V and J are TRBV27 and TRBJ2-6, with D possibly being TRBD1 (5 bases). This CDR3 region has 15 residues. Germline CDR1 is MNHEY and CDR2 is SMNVEV (reference sequence). V dropped 0 bases and J dropped 2 bases, with 5 bases sitting between them. This CDR3 reads CASSLSRAGANVLTF. CDR3 nucleotides: TGTGCCAGCAGTTTATCCAGGGCTGGGGCCAACGTCCTGACTTTC.

The sample holds many counts of this clonotype. The chain carries TRBV6-1 and TRBJ2-3; TRBD2 agrees at 9 bases. The CDR3 runs to 12 residues. The germline CDR1 and CDR2 sequences are MNHNS and SASEGT. V shed 7 bases, J shed 9 bases, and the junction held 5 bases outside the gene matches. In nucleotides, the CDR3 is TGTGCCAGCACCGCGGGAGGGCGGACGCAGTATTTT. Translating gives CASTAGGRTQYF.

This clonotype was seen only a few times. The J gene is TRBJ2-5, the V gene TRBV4-2; TRBD2 might be the D (6 bases). V lost 0 bases to trimming and J lost 4 bases, with 21 bases between them. There are 18 residues in the CDR3. CDR1 LGHNA and CDR2 YNFKEQ come from the germline V gene. This chain's CDR3 is CASSQDRESGFLGETQYF. The CDR3, as DNA: TGTGCCAGCAGCCAAGATCGGGAGAGCGGGTTTTTAGGAGAGACCCAGTACTTC.

On this clonotype itself: One base away lies a much larger clone, so this may be a sequencing read error. The gene calls are TRBV7-6 and TRBJ2-7; D is unclear. CDR3 length equals 16 residues. Germline values: CDR1 SGHVS, CDR2 FNYEAQ. The V and J ends lost 5 bases and 7 bases respectively, with 24 bases between them. As DNA, the CDR3 is TGTGCCAGCAGCGCCCACCCCTCCAGCTCCTACAATGAGCAGTACTTC. Protein: CASSAHPSSSYNEQYF.

There are many counts of this clonotype. The gene calls are TRBV12-3 or TRBV12-4 and TRBJ2-7; TRBD2 aligns across 14 bases. The CDR3 length is 14 residues. The junction had 2 bases not matched to a gene; V was cut back by 6 bases and J by 4 bases. The CDR3 is CASRGTSGSYEQYF. The CDR3 DNA is TGTGCCAGCAGAGGGACTAGCGGGAGTTACGAGCAGTACTTC.

This clonotype appeared once. The chain combines TRBV28 with TRBJ2-4, with D perhaps TRBD1 (6 bases). CDR1 MDHEN and CDR2 SYDVKM come from the germline V gene. This CDR3 contains 16 residues. The V gene lost 7 bases and the J gene lost 3 bases, with 19 bases spanning the gap. CDR3 sequence: CASTKPRGWGKNIQYF. CDR3 in DNA: TGTGCCAGCACCAAACCCAGGGGTTGGGGCAAAAACATTCAGTACTTC. Full variable domain (remainder filled in from reference TRBV28 and TRBJ2-4): DVKVTQSSRYLVKRTGEKVFLECVQDMDHENMFWYRQDPGLGLRLIYFSYDVKMKEKGDIPEGYSVSREKKERFSLILESASTNQTSMYLCASTKPRGWGKNIQYFGAGTRLSVL.

This clonotype has a count of ten or more. This sequence joins TRBV12-3 or TRBV12-4 and TRBJ1-2; the match to TRBD1 covers 9 bases. The CDR3 contains 13 residues. The V segment lost 7 bases and the J segment 4 bases; nucleotides outside the gene matches: 4. The CDR3 DNA is TGTGCCAGCACCCCGGGACAGGGCTATGGCTACACCTTC. This codes for CASTPGQGYGYTF.

This clonotype occurred many times. The chain employs TRBV3-1 and TRBJ1-5; D not certain. The CDR3 contains 12 residues. Germline assignment: CDR1 LGHDT and CDR2 YNNKEL (reference sequence). V was trimmed by 2 bases and J by 3 bases, leaving 2 bases between them. The CDR3 DNA reads as TGTGCCAGCAGCCAACCCAATCAGCCCCAGCATTTT. Its protein is CASSQPNQPQHF.

The rearrangement links TRBV7-6 to TRBJ2-5; weak D call: TRBD2 (6 bases). Germline CDR1 SGHVS, CDR2 FNYEAQ. The CDR3 totals 14 residues. The V gene lost 1 base and the J gene lost 4 bases, with 10 bases spanning the gap. The CDR3 nucleotides are TGTGCCAGCAGCTTAGAGCCCGGGGGAGAGACCCAGTACTTC. It encodes CASSLEPGGETQYF.

This clonotype was picked up many times. The V call is TRBV2, the J call TRBJ1-2; 9 bases are shared with TRBD1. CDR3 size: 18 residues. Germline assignment: CDR1 SNHLY and CDR2 FYNNEI. V was clipped by 5 bases and J by 5 bases; unmatched bases: 18. CDR3 in amino acids: CASSPRRTGVILGYGYTF. The CDR3 DNA reads as TGTGCCAGCAGTCCTAGACGGACAGGGGTCATTTTGGGGTATGGCTACACCTTC.

This clonotype was found many times. The chain links TRBV6-1 to TRBJ1-1; D is undetermined. This CDR3 region has 14 residues. Germline CDR1 is MNHNS and CDR2 is SASEGT. V lost 2 bases, J lost 0 bases, and 7 bases lay in between. This CDR3 reads CASSEYYVNTEAFF. The CDR3 nucleotides are TGTGCCAGCAGTGAATATTATGTGAACACTGAAGCTTTCTTT.

In this sample, this clonotype turned up many times. The genes are TRBV3-1 and TRBJ1-2; D call uncertain. The germline V gene has CDR1 LGHDT and CDR2 YNNKEL (reference sequence). The CDR3 length is 15 residues. V was trimmed by 3 bases and J by 4 bases, leaving 15 bases between them. Written as DNA, the CDR3 is TGTGCCAGCAGCCAGATGGGAGTTAAGATCTATGGCTACACCTTC. It yields the protein CASSQMGVKIYGYTF.

This clonotype has a handful of counts. A read error is possible here, since a much larger clone lies one base away. This chain connects TRBV12-3 or TRBV12-4 to TRBJ2-1; unclear D gene. The CDR3 sequence is 12 residues long. The CDR3 protein is CASSSRSNAQFF. CDR3 nucleotides: TGTGCCAGCAGTAGCCGATCCAATGCGCAGTTCTTC.

This clonotype was seen a few times. The chain links TRBV10-3 to TRBJ2-7; TRBD1 agrees at 10 bases. The CDR3 contains 15 residues. The germline gives CDR1 ENHRY, CDR2 SYGVKD. J gave up 2 bases and V 6 bases, and 7 bases lay outside the gene matches. CDR3 sequence: CAISHRDRGPYEQYF. The CDR3, as DNA: TGTGCCATCAGCCACCGGGACAGGGGCCCCTACGAGCAGTACTTC.

This clonotype was observed at least ten times. This chain links TRBV5-1 with TRBJ2-7; the D gene could be TRBD1 or TRBD2 (6 bases each). V was pared by 3 bases and J by 2 bases, with 15 bases between. Germline-derived CDR1 and CDR2 are SGHRS and YFSETQ. The CDR3 consists of 15 residues. CDR3 region: CASSSGTGGPYEQYF. The DNA for the CDR3 is TGCGCCAGCAGCTCCGGGACCGGGGGCCCCTACGAGCAGTACTTC.

This clonotype showed up many times. The J gene is TRBJ2-1, the V gene TRBV28, with D perhaps TRBD1 or TRBD2 (5 bases each). Trimming pared 6 bases from V and 6 bases from J, leaving 9 bases between. This CDR3 is 12 amino acids long. The V gene's germline CDR1 is MDHEN and CDR2 SYDVKM. The CDR3 here is CASSWGPNEQFF. The CDR3 region has the DNA TGTGCCAGCAGCTGGGGACCCAATGAGCAGTTCTTC.

The genes are TRBV4-1 and TRBJ2-3; no reliable D call. The CDR3 has 18 amino acids. The V end lost 0 bases, the J end lost 3 bases, and 19 bases lay between the germline ends. Germline V lookup: CDR1 MGHRA, CDR2 YSYEKL. CDR3 bases: TGCGCCAGCAGCCAAGATCCATTCCAGAAGGTGGTTACAGATACGCAGTATTTT. Protein: CASSQDPFQKVVTDTQYF.

Many counts were recorded for this clonotype. The chain links TRBV2 to TRBJ2-5, with D uncertain. Germline V gives CDR1 SNHLY, CDR2 FYNNEI. V was shortened by 1 base and J by 5 bases, with 14 bases between the two germline ends. The CDR3 runs 15 residues. CDR3 amino acids: CASSEVGSPVETQYF. DNA for the CDR3: TGTGCCAGCAGTGAAGTAGGTTCGCCGGTGGAGACCCAGTACTTC.

The table lists this clonotype with many counts. The chain is built from TRBV28 and TRBJ1-2, with 7 nucleotides matching TRBD1. This CDR3 has 17 residues. CDR1 is MDHEN, CDR2 SYDVKM, per germline. Trimming took 6 bases from V and 4 from J; bases not matched to a gene: 17. The CDR3 coding sequence is TGTGCCAGCAGCCCTTACGGGACAGTTGAGCGGGGCTATGGCTACACCTTC. Translating it yields CASSPYGTVERGYGYTF.

The table lists this clonotype with many counts. The rearrangement links TRBV6-2 or TRBV6-3 to TRBJ2-3; D is unresolved. This CDR3 has 15 residues. Germline-derived CDR1 and CDR2 are MNHEY and SVGEGT. V dropped 5 bases and J dropped 1 base, with 13 bases sitting between them. CDR3 nucleotide sequence: TGTGCCAGCAGTCTTCGACACCCGCGCACAGATACGCAGTATTTT. Protein: CASSLRHPRTDTQYF.